This T cell receptor beta chain was recovered during a study of graft-versus-host responses after intestinal transplantation. Study as a whole: The transplants performed in recipients were multivisceral, liver-intestinal, or isolated intestinal. All recipients were given anti-thymocyte globulin induction, and tacrolimus and steroids were then administered for about three years.

V was trimmed by 0 bases and J by 6 bases, leaving 15 bases between them. The germline CDR1 and CDR2 sequences are LNHNV and YYDKDF (reference sequence). This CDR3 spans 15 amino acids. Study observations and caveats: Detection of GvH clones occurred in recipient marrow, and some had their first appearance in ileum or blood. Association was observed between peak circulating GvH clone levels and early post-transplant HvG declines.

Of note for this clone: No antigen is known for it.

Assay: immunoSEQ multiplex PCR; the TCRdb copy retains only in-frame clones and omits some. The sample holds roughly 77,000 clones, 80% to 90% seen once. This chain joins TRBV15 and TRBJ2-7; perhaps TRBD1 as D (6 bases). The material was unstimulated CD8+ T cells sorted from spleen or lymph node cells, obtained before intestinal transplant. This TCR was sampled from a human donor who received an intestinal transplant. CDR3 DNA: TGTGCCACCAGCAGAGATCTCCTACAGGGCAGCGAGCAGTACTTC. Residues: CATSRDLLQGSEQYF.